Sequencing of this T cell receptor beta chain was carried out in a study of cytomegalovirus exposure and HLA in healthy donors. Use of 60 Vbeta and 13 Jbeta primers characterized the PCR. Authors' analysis steps: Per a later analysis, the number of unique TCR beta chains was some 82 million, of which around 10 million were shared. Sequenced by immunoSEQ multiplex PCR; TCRdb stores in-frame clones only, minus some. V and J calls and clone size follow that table, whereas D and trimming were derived from the DNA. This sample has around 140,000 clones, with about 9.2% found just once. CDR3 length: 14 residues. Germline V CDR1 and CDR2: SGHNT, YYREEE (reference sequence). Trimming took 4 bases from V and 9 from J, leaving 19 bases between them. Overall study results and limits: Among TCR beta chains, those listed as cytomegalovirus-associated numbered some 160.

These donors, healthy bone marrow donors, were studied. Worth noting for this clone: Its antigen is unknown.

This receptor was obtained from a woman aged 40-49 years in good health and CMV-seropositive. Sequencing was carried out using PBMCs. The V call is TRBV5-4, the J call TRBJ1-2, with D perhaps TRBD1 (6 bases). The CDR3 protein is CASSPRGGIESYTF. CDR3 nucleotide sequence: TGTGCCAGCAGCCCGAGGGGGGGGATAGAAAGCTACACCTTC.